Detailed here is one T cell receptor (beta chain). The antigen remains undetermined. Possible read error: a much larger clone is one base away. Germline V lookup: CDR1 SGDLS, CDR2 YYNGEE. The CDR3 consists of 14 residues. In making diagnoses, clinical symptoms, serum thyroxine and TRAb, thyroid ultrasound and orbital computed tomography were all used. Source material for PBMCs was about 10 ml fresh peripheral blood. This entry belongs to a study of T cells in Graves' hyperthyroidism and ophthalmopathy. Amplified TCR beta CDR3 regions derived from RNA transcripts. First-round RT-PCR with HTBI primers amplified the TCR CDR3 region. A single record per CDR3 protein comes from TCRdb applying MiXCR to the multiplex PCR reads. The top ten hold 7% to 9% of the sample, which has around 620,000 distinct CDR3 sequences, approximately 15% seen once. General observations from the study: Classification by a 13 V-J model distinguished ophthalmopathy from stable hyperthyroidism. The model's output predicted ophthalmopathy at a median of roughly 6 months prior to onset.

The chain links TRBV9 to TRBJ2-7; TRBD1 or TRBD2 may be the D gene (5 bases each). The J call may not be correct, given that the DNA end is closer to TRBJ2-1. Sequencing was carried out using blood. The origin of this receptor is a woman between 18 and 30 years old with Graves' ophthalmopathy. CDR3 sequence: CASSVGGIPYEQFF. CDR3 sequence (DNA): TGTGCCAGCAGCGTAGGGGGGATCCCCTACGAGCAGTTCTTC.